Described below is a single TCR beta chain sequence and its context. Trimming left V 1 base short and J 3 bases short, with 7 bases between. From germline, CDR1 is LGHNT and CDR2 FRNRAP. The CDR3 extends over 13 amino acids. The data were taken from a study of T cell changes during pregnancy in multiple sclerosis. The assay was immunoSEQ multiplex PCR, and TCRdb's table has in-frame clones only and misses some. The sample yields roughly 93,000 clones, 92% seen once. The material sequenced was peripheral blood, taken after pregnancy. The chain combines TRBV12-5 with TRBJ2-7, with D possibly matching TRBD1 (5 bases). The TCR originated in a female donor with multiple sclerosis, enrolled in a pregnancy study. DNA for the CDR3: TGTGCTAGTGGTTTGGGTCAGGGCTACGAGCAGTACTTC. It translates to CASGLGQGYEQYF. Complete variable domain (other parts from reference TRBV12-5 and TRBJ2-7): DARVTQTPRHKVTEMGQEVTMRCQPILGHNTVFWYRQTMMQGLELLAYFRNRAPLDDSGMPKDRFSAEMPDATLATLKIQPSEPRDSAVYFCASGLGQGYEQYFGPGTRLTVT.